Each of the 28 T cell receptor beta chains below was sequenced from the same sample in a study of blood T cell repertoires in COVID-19. Sequencing used immunoSEQ multiplex PCR; TCRdb keeps in-frame clones, though not all of them. The profile shows 110,000 to 150,000 clones, around 86% of them singletons. The sample was PBMCs or T cells enriched from blood (not recorded which). The source is a man aged 60-69 years who had recovered from COVID-19.

This chain connects TRBV7-2 to TRBJ1-6; TRBD1 might be the D (5 bases). V was trimmed by 6 bases and J by 9 bases, leaving 12 bases between them. The CDR3 has 13 residues. Germline assignment: CDR1 SGHTA and CDR2 FQGNSA. CDR3 DNA: TGTGCCAGCAGGTCTACAGGTATTTCACCCCTCCACTTT. It encodes CASRSTGISPLHF.

The chain joins TRBV28 to TRBJ1-1, with a weak D call TRBD1 (6 bases). Per the germline V gene, CDR1 is MDHEN and CDR2 is SYDVKM. Trimming left V 5 bases short and J 8 bases short, with 12 bases between. The CDR3 contains 12 residues. CDR3 nucleotide sequence: TGTGCCAGCAGTCCACAGGGTCGGGAAGCTTTCTTT. Residues: CASSPQGREAFF.

This sequence joins TRBV27 and TRBJ1-4; D uncertain. Trimming shortened V by 6 bases and J by 7 bases, and 15 bases separated the two germline ends. The CDR3 runs 14 residues. Germline V gene data show CDR1 as MNHEY and CDR2 as SMNVEV (reference sequence). The CDR3 nucleotides read TGTGCCAGCAGCCGGGGTTCGTACAGTGAAAAACTGTTTTTT. Translating gives CASSRGSYSEKLFF.

The chain combines TRBV7-8 with TRBJ2-3; 9 positions agree with TRBD2. CDR1 and CDR2 (germline): SGHVS, FQNEAQ. The CDR3 loop spans 17 amino acids. V lost 5 bases, J lost 0 bases, and 9 bases stayed unmatched. CDR3 DNA sequence: TGTGCCAGCAGCCGAGTAGCTAGCGGGGATAGCACAGATACGCAGTATTTT. Its protein is CASSRVASGDSTDTQYF.

Written as DNA, the CDR3 is TGTGCCAGTAGTACGGACAGCTTCACCGGGGAGCTGTTTTTT. Its translation: CASSTDSFTGELFF. The gene calls are TRBV19 and TRBJ2-2, with D maybe TRBD1 (6 bases). This CDR3 is built from 14 residues. CDR1 and CDR2 from the germline V gene are LNHDA and SQIVND (reference sequence). V was pared by 4 bases and J by 4 bases, with 10 bases between.

The gene calls are TRBV19 and TRBJ2-6, with 8 bases lining up with TRBD1. The ends lost 8 bases at V and 0 bases at J; junction bases unmatched: 3. Per germline, CDR1 LNHDA and CDR2 SQIVND (reference sequence). The CDR3 consists of 15 residues. CDR3 in DNA: TGTGCCAGTGACAGGGGCCTCTCTGGGGCCAACGTCCTGACTTTC. Residues: CASDRGLSGANVLTF.

This clone was found once. V gene TRBV28 combines with J gene TRBJ2-7, with 8 bases that match TRBD1. V shed 3 bases, J shed 9 bases, and the junction held 16 bases outside the gene matches. Germline assignment: CDR1 MDHEN and CDR2 SYDVKM. The CDR3 has 16 residues. CDR3 DNA sequence: TGTGCCAGCAGTTTTGGGGGGCCCGGGACAGGCAGGCCGCAGTACTTC. It is translated as CASSFGGPGTGRPQYF.

This chain links TRBV9 with TRBJ2-7, with a weak D call TRBD2 (5 bases). V dropped 0 bases and J dropped 4 bases, with 14 bases sitting between them. CDR1 is SGDLS, CDR2 YYNGEE, per germline. CDR3 length equals 15 residues. The CDR3: CASSVEVGSLYEQYF. Here the CDR3 DNA reads TGTGCCAGCAGCGTAGAGGTAGGGAGCCTTTACGAGCAGTACTTC.

The V call is TRBV28, the J call TRBJ1-1, with D possibly matching TRBD1 (5 bases). The CDR3 has 18 amino acids. The V gene's germline CDR1 is MDHEN and CDR2 SYDVKM. With 6 bases removed from V and 4 bases from J, the gap between germline ends came to 27 bases. The CDR3 loop is CASSHRRRGPRTSTEAFF. The CDR3 DNA reads as TGTGCCAGCAGCCACCGGCGGAGGGGCCCGCGTACGAGCACTGAAGCTTTCTTT.

V usage is TRBV5-1 and J usage is TRBJ2-1, with D maybe TRBD2 (6 bases). From germline, CDR1 is SGHRS and CDR2 YFSETQ. This CDR3 region has 16 residues. The V and J ends lost 3 bases and 9 bases respectively, with 22 bases between them. The CDR3 loop is CASSYSTRSGSGEQFF. The CDR3 DNA is TGCGCCAGCAGCTACTCGACTAGGTCGGGATCGGGTGAGCAGTTCTTC.

The chain joins TRBV18 to TRBJ1-3; D possibly corresponds to TRBD1 (6 bases). Trimming stripped 3 bases from V and 1 base from J, with 10 bases between. The CDR3 consists of 15 residues. Germline CDR1 is KGHSH and CDR2 is LQKENI. The CDR3 DNA reads TGTGCCAGCTCACCCCAGGGGCGGTCTGGAAACACCATATATTTT. Translated, it gives CASSPQGRSGNTIYF. The variable domain in full, with the rest retrieved from reference TRBV18 and TRBJ1-3, is NAGVMQNPRHLVRRRGQEARLRCSPMKGHSHVYWYRQLPEEGLKFMVYLQKENIIDESGMPKERFSAEFPKEGPSILRIQQVVRGDSAAYFCASSPQGRSGNTIYFGEGSWLTVV.

The V call is TRBV9, the J call TRBJ2-3; D ambiguous. This CDR3 has 13 residues. In germline, CDR1 is SGDLS, CDR2 YYNGEE. V was trimmed by 4 bases and J by 1 base, leaving 7 bases between them. The CDR3 reads CASSPRGTDTQYF. CDR3 DNA sequence: TGTGCCAGCAGCCCCCGGGGCACAGATACGCAGTATTTT.

The V and J genes are TRBV10-3 and TRBJ1-2, with 11 bases matching TRBD1. CDR1 is ENHRY and CDR2 is SYGVKD in the germline V gene. CDR3 length equals 14 residues. V shed 5 bases, J shed 5 bases, and the junction held 4 bases outside the gene matches. The CDR3 region is CAISPGQGEYGYTF. CDR3 coding DNA: TGTGCCATCAGTCCGGGACAGGGGGAGTATGGCTACACCTTC.

The rearrangement links TRBV2 to TRBJ1-5, with TRBD1 matching 9 bases. The CDR3 runs to 14 residues. Looked up from germline, CDR1 is SNHLY and CDR2 is FYNNEI. V shed 6 bases, J shed 7 bases, and the junction held 7 bases outside the gene matches. The CDR3 DNA reads TGTGCCAGCAGCCTCGGGACAGGGCCGCAGCCCCAGCATTTT. It codes for CASSLGTGPQPQHF.

This clone occurred once. The chain joins TRBV30 to TRBJ1-5; TRBD1 matches at 7 bases. J lost 9 bases, V lost 7 bases, and 12 bases had no gene match. Germline loops: CDR1 GTSNPN, CDR2 SVGIG (reference sequence). The CDR3 is made up of 13 amino acids. CDR3 residues: CALLETGNGPQHF. In nucleotides, the CDR3 is TGTGCCTTGTTAGAGACAGGGAATGGGCCCCAGCATTTT.

The chain has TRBV3-1 (or the pseudogene TRBV3-2) and TRBJ2-1; TRBD2 might be the D (5 bases). V shed 3 bases and J shed 3 bases, with 21 bases lying between them. From germline, CDR1 is LGHDT and CDR2 YNNKEL (reference sequence). This CDR3 has 18 residues. This CDR3 reads CASSHPMTPLVGYNEQFF. In DNA form, the CDR3 reads TGTGCCAGCAGCCATCCCATGACCCCACTAGTTGGCTACAATGAGCAGTTCTTC.

The chain recombines TRBV11-2 with TRBJ1-2; TRBD1 matches at 8 bases. The CDR3 is 14 residues long. From germline, CDR1 is SGHAT and CDR2 FQNNGV. J lost 2 bases, V lost 3 bases, and 2 bases had no gene match. The DNA of the CDR3 is TGTGCCAGCAGCTTGACAGGGGAAAACTATGGCTACACCTTC. Translated: CASSLTGENYGYTF.

V gene TRBV7-9 combines with J gene TRBJ2-1; 11 nucleotides align to TRBD2. The CDR3 has 15 residues. With 3 bases clipped from V and 9 bases from J, the junction kept 7 bases outside the gene matches. In germline, CDR1 is SEHNR, CDR2 FQNEAQ (reference sequence). The CDR3 protein is CASSFSLAGVGEQFF. CDR3 coding DNA: TGTGCCAGCAGCTTTTCACTAGCGGGAGTTGGTGAGCAGTTCTTC.

The V call is TRBV7-2, the J call TRBJ1-1; 9 nucleotides agree with TRBD1. The CDR3 contains 15 residues. After removal of 4 bases from V and 6 bases from J, the junction contained 9 bases not matched to a gene. Germline V CDR1 and CDR2: SGHTA, FQGNSA. The CDR3: CASSYPTGGLAEAFF. CDR3 coding DNA: TGTGCCAGCAGCTACCCGACAGGGGGTTTGGCTGAAGCTTTCTTT.

This clone was seen once. V is TRBV6-5 and J is TRBJ1-1; D is unresolved. The V gene's germline CDR1 is MNHEY and CDR2 SVGAGI. The CDR3 covers 14 residues. Trimming shortened V by 6 bases and J by 3 bases, and 14 bases separated the two germline ends. The CDR3 sequence: CASRVSWRDTEAFF. For the CDR3, the DNA is TGTGCCAGCAGGGTTAGTTGGAGAGACACTGAAGCTTTCTTT.

J is TRBJ2-3 and V is TRBV10-1; a weak D match, TRBD2 (6 bases). Germline lookup yields CDR1 WNHNN and CDR2 SYGVQD (reference sequence). With 4 bases removed from V and 9 bases from J, the gap between germline ends came to 8 bases. The length of the CDR3 is 11 residues. The CDR3 DNA is TGCGCCAGCAGTGTCGGGAGCACGCAGTATTTT. Translating it yields CASSVGSTQYF.

This clone was counted only a few times. The V gene is TRBV2, the J gene TRBJ1-1; 8 bases are a match to TRBD1. CDR3 length equals 16 residues. Germline CDR1 is SNHLY and CDR2 is FYNNEI. V dropped 6 bases and J dropped 4; count of bases not matched to a gene: 13. CDR3 residues: CASSEFTGGLGTEAFF. Written as DNA, the CDR3 is TGTGCCAGCAGCGAATTTACAGGGGGGTTGGGCACTGAAGCTTTCTTT.

The chain combines TRBV6-4 with TRBJ1-1; no clear D. Per germline, CDR1 MRHNA and CDR2 SNTAGT. The V gene lost 6 bases and the J gene lost 3 bases, with 11 bases spanning the gap. This CDR3 contains 13 residues. In DNA form, the CDR3 reads TGTGCCAGCAGGAAGGAGGCAGACACTGAAGCTTTCTTT. This encodes CASRKEADTEAFF.

This rearrangement joins TRBV3-1 (or the pseudogene TRBV3-2) to TRBJ2-1, with 12 bases identical to TRBD2. After removal of 4 bases from V and 7 bases from J, the junction contained 5 bases not matched to a gene. This CDR3 spans 15 amino acids. The V gene's germline CDR1 is LGHDT and CDR2 YNNKEL (reference sequence). In nucleotides, the CDR3 is TGTGCCAGCAGCCCTAGCGGGAGGGCAGTAAATGAGCAGTTCTTC. It specifies CASSPSGRAVNEQFF.

The V call is TRBV11-2, the J call TRBJ2-1, with D possibly being TRBD1 (6 bases). V shed 5 bases and J shed 0 bases, with 11 bases lying between them. Germline V gene data show CDR1 as SGHAT and CDR2 as FQNNGV. The CDR3 is made up of 15 amino acids. CDR3 sequence: CASSPTGFSYNEQFF. Written as DNA, the CDR3 is TGTGCCAGCAGCCCCACAGGGTTCTCCTACAATGAGCAGTTCTTC.

The rearrangement links TRBV7-6 to TRBJ1-3; unclear D gene. V gave up 5 bases and J gave up 4 bases, with 9 bases separating them. Germline V gene sequence: CDR1 SGHVS, CDR2 FNYEAQ. The CDR3 covers 13 residues. CDR3 residues: CASSPRLGNTIYF. The DNA for the CDR3 is TGTGCCAGCAGCCCCAGACTGGGAAACACCATATATTTT.

This clone was seen only a few times. V usage is TRBV3-1 (or the pseudogene TRBV3-2) and J usage is TRBJ1-2; D is perhaps TRBD1 (5 bases). This CDR3 spans 13 amino acids. Germline V gene lookup returns CDR1 LGHDT and CDR2 YNNKEL (reference sequence). V dropped 2 bases and J dropped 6 bases, with 10 bases sitting between them. The chain's CDR3 is CASSQRGSDGYTF. DNA of the CDR3: TGTGCCAGCAGCCAAAGGGGCAGCGATGGCTACACCTTC.

The CDR3 is CASSLDREYNEQFF. DNA for the CDR3: TGCGCCAGCAGCCTCGACCGGGAGTACAATGAGCAGTTCTTC. The V call is TRBV5-1, the J call TRBJ2-1; D possibly corresponds to TRBD2 (6 bases). Germline V CDR1 and CDR2: SGHRS, YFSETQ. This CDR3 spans 14 amino acids. V lost 4 bases, J lost 4 bases, and 12 bases lay in between.